This TCR beta chain was identified during a study of blood T cell repertoires in COVID-19. Germline V CDR1 and CDR2: LGHNA, YNFKEQ. This CDR3 contains 14 residues. Trimming took 4 bases from V and 2 from J; bases not matched to a gene: 4. Profiled with immunoSEQ multiplex PCR; TCRdb holds only in-frame clones, not every one. The profile shows about 120,000 clones, around 77% of them singletons. The chain carries TRBV4-2 and TRBJ2-7; 8 bases map to TRBD2. Sequencing input: peripheral blood. This receptor was identified in a human donor in a cohort sampled during active COVID-19. CDR3 coding DNA: TGTGCCAGCAGCCTCCCGGGACTAGCCTACGAGCAGTACTTC. Translated, it gives CASSLPGLAYEQYF.